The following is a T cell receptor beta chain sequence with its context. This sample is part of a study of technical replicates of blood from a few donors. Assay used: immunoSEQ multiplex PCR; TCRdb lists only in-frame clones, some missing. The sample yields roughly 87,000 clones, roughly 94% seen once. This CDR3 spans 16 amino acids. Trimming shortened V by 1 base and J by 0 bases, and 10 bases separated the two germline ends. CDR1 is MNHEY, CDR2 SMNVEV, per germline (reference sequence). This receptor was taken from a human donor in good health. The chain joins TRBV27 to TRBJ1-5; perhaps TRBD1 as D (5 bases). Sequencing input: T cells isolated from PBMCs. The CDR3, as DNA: TGTGCCAGCAGTTTATTCGGGGGAAATAGCAATCAGCCCCAGCATTTT. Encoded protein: CASSLFGGNSNQPQHF.